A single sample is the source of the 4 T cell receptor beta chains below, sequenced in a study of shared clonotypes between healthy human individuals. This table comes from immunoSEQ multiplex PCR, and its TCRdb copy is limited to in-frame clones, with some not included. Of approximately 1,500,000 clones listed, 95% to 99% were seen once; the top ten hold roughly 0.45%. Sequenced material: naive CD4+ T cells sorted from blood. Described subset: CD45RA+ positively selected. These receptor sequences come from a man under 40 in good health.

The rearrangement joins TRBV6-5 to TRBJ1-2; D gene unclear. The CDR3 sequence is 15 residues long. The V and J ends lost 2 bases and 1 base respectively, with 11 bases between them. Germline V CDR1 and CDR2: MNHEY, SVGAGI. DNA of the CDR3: TGTGCCAGCAGTTACAGCGGGATTCTTAACTATGGCTACACCTTC. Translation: CASSYSGILNYGYTF.

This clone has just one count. The CDR3 DNA reads as TGTGCCAGCAGTAAGGAAAGCGGGAGCATATGGGAGACCCAGTACTTC. This codes for CASSKESGSIWETQYF. The chain has TRBV28 and TRBJ2-5; 8 positions agree with TRBD2. Germline V gene data show CDR1 as MDHEN and CDR2 as SYDVKM. This CDR3 has 16 residues. V gave up 5 bases and J gave up 5 bases; unmatched junction bases: 13.

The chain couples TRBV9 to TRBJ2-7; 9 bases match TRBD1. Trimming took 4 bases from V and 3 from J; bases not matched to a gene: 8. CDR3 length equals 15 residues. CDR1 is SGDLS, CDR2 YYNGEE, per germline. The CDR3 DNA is TGTGCCAGCAGCCCAGGGACAGGGTCTTTCTACGAGCAGTACTTC. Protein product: CASSPGTGSFYEQYF.

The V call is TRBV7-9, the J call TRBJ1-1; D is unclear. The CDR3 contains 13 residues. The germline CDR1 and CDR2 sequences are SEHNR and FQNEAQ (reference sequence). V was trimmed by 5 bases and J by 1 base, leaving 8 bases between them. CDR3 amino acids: CASSIDGNTEAFF. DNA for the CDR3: TGTGCCAGCAGCATTGACGGGAACACTGAAGCTTTCTTT.